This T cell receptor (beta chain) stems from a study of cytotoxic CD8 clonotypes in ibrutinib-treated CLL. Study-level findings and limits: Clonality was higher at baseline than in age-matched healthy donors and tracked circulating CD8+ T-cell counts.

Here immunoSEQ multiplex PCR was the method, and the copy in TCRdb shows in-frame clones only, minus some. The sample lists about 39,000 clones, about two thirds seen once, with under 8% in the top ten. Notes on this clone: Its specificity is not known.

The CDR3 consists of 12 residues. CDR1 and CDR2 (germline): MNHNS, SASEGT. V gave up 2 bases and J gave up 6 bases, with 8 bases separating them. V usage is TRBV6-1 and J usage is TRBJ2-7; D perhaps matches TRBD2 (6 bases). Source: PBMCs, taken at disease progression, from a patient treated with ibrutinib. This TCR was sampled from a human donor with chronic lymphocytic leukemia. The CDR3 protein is CASSETSFEQYF. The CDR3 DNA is TGTGCCAGCAGTGAAACTAGCTTCGAGCAGTACTTC.